The rows below give T cell receptor beta chains drawn from one sample of a study of blood T cell repertoires in COVID-19. This table comes from immunoSEQ multiplex PCR, and its TCRdb copy is limited to in-frame clones, with some not included. The sample has about 440,000 clones; approximately 90% are singletons. The sample was peripheral blood. The source is a woman aged 50 to 65 with COVID-19, enrolled during active disease. CDR3s include the opening cysteine and the closing phenylalanine or tryptophan. A D gene is named only where the DNA matches it firmly. Not all rows give a size; the values are once, few, many and, for expanded clones, a class.

abundance	j_gene	d_gene	v_gene	CDR3aa	CDR3nt
.	TRBJ2-7	.	TRBV27	CASSFLSSYEQYF	TGTGCCAGCAGTTTCCTGAGCTCCTACGAGCAGTACTTC
.	TRBJ2-3	.	TRBV5-1	CASSQISTDTQYF	TGCGCCAGCAGCCAGATAAGCACAGATACGCAGTATTTT
.	TRBJ1-1	.	TRBV18	CASSPLGENTEAFF	TGTGCCAGCTCACCACTCGGGGAAAACACTGAAGCTTTCTTT
.	TRBJ2-3	TRBD2	TRBV7-2	CASSFALAGGTDTQYF	TGTGCCAGCAGCTTCGCCCTAGCGGGGGGCACAGATACGCAGTATTTT
.	TRBJ1-3	TRBD1	TRBV29-1	CSVAIGTGSGNTIYF	TGCAGCGTCGCTATCGGGACAGGGTCAGGAAACACCATATATTTT
.	TRBJ1-4	.	TRBV12-3/TRBV12-4	CASSELSNEKLFF	TGTGCCAGCAGTGAACTCTCTAATGAAAAACTGTTTTTT
.	TRBJ2-7	TRBD2	TRBV6-5	CASSYGTKSSYEQYF	TGTGCCAGCAGTTACGGGACTAAAAGCTCCTACGAGCAGTACTTC
.	TRBJ1-2	TRBD1	TRBV19	CASSLGQNYGYTF	TGTGCCAGTAGTTTGGGACAGAACTATGGCTACACCTTC
.	TRBJ1-4	.	TRBV7-8	CASSLGDFGEKLFF	TGTGCCAGCAGCTTGGGGGACTTTGGAGAAAAACTGTTTTTT
few	TRBJ2-7	.	TRBV27	CASSLFGQPAYEQYF	TGTGCCAGCAGTTTGTTCGGACAGCCAGCCTACGAGCAGTACTTC
.	TRBJ1-1	.	TRBV29-1	CSVTLKVQGSTEAFF	TGCAGCGTCACATTGAAGGTGCAGGGGAGCACTGAAGCTTTCTTT
.	TRBJ1-1	.	TRBV7-2	CASSLAYDIGSTEAFF	TGTGCCAGCAGCTTAGCGTATGACATTGGGAGTACTGAAGCTTTCTTT
.	TRBJ1-4	.	TRBV29-1	CSVVRQADEKLFF	TGCAGCGTTGTAAGGCAGGCAGATGAAAAACTGTTTTTT
.	TRBJ1-1	.	TRBV7-3	CASSLLGGVMNTEAFF	TGTGCCAGCAGCCTCCTAGGAGGAGTGATGAACACTGAAGCTTTCTTT
.	TRBJ2-2	.	TRBV9	CASSVPKTGTNTGELFF	TGTGCCAGCAGCGTACCTAAGACAGGCACGAACACCGGGGAGCTGTTTTTT
.	TRBJ2-7	TRBD1	TRBV2	CASREGQGSSYEQYF	TGTGCCAGCAGGGAGGGACAGGGGAGCTCCTACGAGCAGTACTTC
.	TRBJ1-2	.	TRBV29-1	CSVPSRTGSYGYTF	TGCAGCGTCCCATCGCGTACAGGGTCCTATGGCTACACCTTC
.	TRBJ2-6	.	TRBV3-1/TRBV3-2	CASSLRGGLSGANVLTF	TGTGCCAGCAGCCTCCGAGGAGGGCTCTCTGGGGCCAACGTCCTGACTTTC
once	TRBJ1-1	.	TRBV7-9	CASSLVGPNTEAFF	TGTGCCAGCAGCTTAGTGGGCCCGAACACTGAAGCTTTCTTT
.	TRBJ1-1	.	TRBV2	CASSDAGSNTEAFF	TGTGCCAGCAGTGACGCAGGGTCGAACACTGAAGCTTTCTTT
once	TRBJ1-1	.	TRBV28	CASSQNRGGSTEAFF	TGTGCCAGCAGCCAGAACCGGGGAGGGAGCACTGAAGCTTTCTTT
.	TRBJ2-1	TRBD1	TRBV5-5	CASSFWDSQPYNEQFF	TGTGCCAGCAGCTTTTGGGACAGCCAACCCTACAATGAGCAGTTCTTC
.	TRBJ1-1	TRBD1	TRBV30	CAWSLDRATPEAFF	TGTGCCTGGAGTTTGGACAGGGCAACACCTGAAGCTTTCTTT
.	TRBJ1-2	.	TRBV4-2	CASSPAGTIYGYTF	TGTGCCAGCAGCCCAGCCGGGACAATCTATGGCTACACCTTC
.	TRBJ2-2	TRBD1	TRBV11-3	CASSRTGTGVWGGELFF	TGTGCCAGCAGCCGAACCGGGACAGGGGTCTGGGGCGGGGAGCTGTTTTTT
.	TRBJ2-7	TRBD2	TRBV28	CASSSPGRASSYEQYF	TGTGCCAGCAGTTCCCCGGGGAGGGCGTCCTCCTACGAGCAGTACTTC
once	TRBJ1-1	.	TRBV30	CAWRRANTEAFF	TGTGCCTGGAGAAGAGCGAACACTGAAGCTTTCTTT
.	TRBJ1-4	TRBD1	TRBV6-1	CASSEGTGREKLFF	TGTGCCAGCAGTGAAGGGACAGGGCGGGAAAAACTGTTTTTT
.	TRBJ1-3	.	TRBV28	CASSPLGQLFRNTIYF	TGTGCCAGCAGTCCCCTCGGACAGCTATTCCGAAACACCATATATTTT
.	TRBJ1-2	.	TRBV6-6	CASSYSPQANYGYTF	TGTGCCAGCAGTTACTCCCCTCAGGCTAACTATGGCTACACCTTC
.	TRBJ1-1	.	TRBV5-6	CASTEYGYLKEDTEAFF	TGTGCCAGCACCGAGTATGGTTACCTCAAGGAGGACACTGAAGCTTTCTTT
.	TRBJ1-6	.	TRBV30	CAWRVSGLSGNSPLHF	TGTGCCTGGAGAGTCTCGGGTCTGAGTGGTAATTCACCCCTCCACTTT
few	TRBJ2-1	.	TRBV19	CASSMRTNLDEQFF	TGTGCCAGTAGTATGAGGACTAATCTTGATGAGCAGTTCTTC
few	TRBJ1-6	.	TRBV25-1	CASNPAGDSPLHF	TGTGCCAGCAACCCGGCGGGCGATTCACCCCTCCACTTT
.	TRBJ2-3	TRBD1	TRBV24-1	CATSRDRGVDTQYF	TGTGCCACCAGCCGGGACAGGGGGGTAGATACGCAGTATTTT
.	TRBJ1-4	.	TRBV9	CASPGGGEKLFF	TGTGCCAGCCCCGGGGGTGGTGAAAAACTGTTTTTT
.	TRBJ1-6	TRBD1	TRBV19	CASSHPGAGGDNSPLHF	TGTGCCAGTAGCCACCCAGGGGCAGGGGGCGATAATTCACCCCTCCACTTT
.	TRBJ1-1	.	TRBV6-6	CASSRSTRTEAFF	TGTGCCAGCAGTCGATCGACGAGGACTGAAGCTTTCTTT
once	TRBJ1-3	.	TRBV19	CASSKRQTGNTIYF	TGTGCCAGTAGTAAGCGGCAGACTGGAAACACCATATATTTT
.	TRBJ1-1	.	TRBV7-6	CASSLGGAGTEAFF	TGTGCCAGCAGCTTAGGGGGCGCGGGGACTGAAGCTTTCTTT
.	TRBJ2-1	TRBD1	TRBV5-1	CASSFTGQGRNEQFF	TGCGCCAGCAGCTTTACGGGACAGGGTAGGAATGAGCAGTTCTTC
.	TRBJ2-1	TRBD1	TRBV2	CASRGGTGSYNEQFF	TGTGCCAGCAGGGGGGGGACAGGGAGCTACAATGAGCAGTTCTTC